What follows are 30 T cell receptor beta chains derived from one specimen sequenced in a study of regulatory T cells in long-lasting Graves disease. Noted time point: persistent/refractory GD, antithyroid drugs over 5 years with positive TRAb. PBMC RNA was the source of the TCR library. HTBI primers from iRepertoire and Arm-PCR of CDR3 regions yielded the TCR beta libraries. TCRdb analysed the multiplex PCR reads with MiXCR anew, one entry per CDR3 protein. The table records approximately 400,000 distinct CDR3 sequences, roughly 23% of them present only once. This sample comprised peripheral blood mononuclear cells (PBMCs), obtained when the disease was refractory, from a patient treated with antithyroid drugs. Receptor source: a woman aged 40-49 years with Graves disease.

This clonotype was counted between two and nine times. V and J are TRBV7-3 and TRBJ2-5; D gene ambiguous. The CDR3 loop spans 13 amino acids. The germline gives CDR1 SGHTA, CDR2 FQGTGA. V was pared by 5 bases and J by 5 bases, with 12 bases between. CDR3 sequence: CASSDLLSETQYF. The CDR3 DNA reads TGTGCCAGCAGCGATCTCCTGAGCGAGACCCAGTACTTC.

This clonotype was counted ten times or more. The rearrangement joins TRBV2 to TRBJ1-3; D gene ambiguous. V was shortened by 6 bases and J by 0 bases, with 9 bases between the two germline ends. The CDR3 length is 14 residues. From germline, CDR1 is SNHLY and CDR2 FYNNEI. CDR3 loop: CASRSKFSGNTIYF. CDR3 nucleotides: TGTGCCAGCAGATCCAAGTTCTCTGGAAACACCATATATTTT.

This chain connects TRBV15 to TRBJ1-5; weak D call: TRBD1 (5 bases). The CDR3 covers 15 residues. The ends were cut back, 3 bases at V and 1 base at J, with 10 bases in the middle. Germline CDR1 and CDR2: LNHNV and YYDKDF (reference sequence). The CDR3 coding sequence is TGTGCCACCAGCAGTAACCGGGACAGCAATCAGCCCCAGCATTTT. Its translation is CATSSNRDSNQPQHF.

This clonotype was seen a handful of times. This chain uses TRBV5-1 with TRBJ2-3; D call uncertain. The CDR3 is 11 amino acids. V was clipped by 5 bases and J by 3 bases, with 4 bases between them. Germline CDR1 is SGHRS and CDR2 is YFSETQ. The CDR3 region is CASSMTDTQYF. The CDR3 DNA reads as TGCGCCAGCAGTATGACAGATACGCAGTATTTT.

This clonotype was observed a few times. CDR3 residues: CASSTGQLLSQPQHF. The CDR3 region has the DNA TGTGCCAGTAGTACGGGACAGCTATTAAGCCAGCCCCAGCATTTT. The rearrangement joins TRBV19 to TRBJ1-5, with 7 nucleotides matching TRBD1. The germline V gene has CDR1 LNHDA and CDR2 SQIVND (reference sequence). The CDR3 is made up of 15 amino acids. The V and J ends lost 4 bases and 7 bases, in that order; junction bases with no gene match: 10.

This clonotype was seen at least ten times. The V gene is TRBV28, the J gene TRBJ1-2, with 7 positions matching TRBD1. Trimming at V came to 3 bases and at J to 4 bases, leaving 8 bases not matched to a gene. The CDR3 is 15 amino acids. Germline CDR1 MDHEN, CDR2 SYDVKM. The CDR3: CASSFQDRVGYGYTF. CDR3 bases: TGTGCCAGCAGTTTCCAAGACAGGGTCGGCTATGGCTACACCTTC.

The chain joins TRBV19 to TRBJ2-7; D remains ambiguous. The CDR3 covers 15 residues. Germline V gives CDR1 LNHDA, CDR2 SQIVND (reference sequence). The germline V and J ends were trimmed by 3 bases and 4 bases, with 16 bases remaining between them. CDR3 DNA: TGTGCCAGTAGTATCGGGCCAACACCTGAATACGAGCAGTACTTC. This codes for CASSIGPTPEYEQYF. The full variable domain, in which reference TRBV19 and TRBJ2-7 provide the parts outside the CDR3, is DGGITQSPKYLFRKEGQNVTLSCEQNLNHDAMYWYRQDPGQGLRLIYYSQIVNDFQKGDIAEGYSVSREKKESFPLTVTSAQKNPTAFYLCASSIGPTPEYEQYFGPGTRLTVT.

This clonotype has a count of ten or more. V is TRBV24-1 and J is TRBJ2-5; a possible D gene is TRBD1 (6 bases). Germline V gene lookup returns CDR1 KGHDR and CDR2 SFDVKD. This CDR3 has 14 residues. Trimming left V 3 bases short and J 2 bases short, with 9 bases between. DNA of the CDR3: TGTGCCACCAGTGATGGGGGCAGGCAAGAGACCCAGTACTTC. This translates into CATSDGGRQETQYF.

This clonotype was counted a single time. A much larger clone is a single base away; this may be a read error. Lacking the conserved final phenylalanine or tryptophan, this CDR3 likely reflects a read error. The DNA of the CDR3 is TGTGCCAGCAGTTCGACAGGGGTCGGTACCGGGGAGCTGTTTTGT. Protein: CASSSTGVGTGELFC. This rearrangement joins TRBV28 to TRBJ2-2, with 8 bases aligning to TRBD1. CDR3 length: 15 amino acids. J was trimmed by 5 bases and V by 4 bases; bases with no gene match: 6. Germline lookup yields CDR1 MDHEN and CDR2 SYDVKM.

This clonotype has ten or more counts. The chain combines TRBV30 with TRBJ1-1; D uncertain. CDR3 length equals 12 residues. Trimming left V 1 base short and J 0 bases short, with 3 bases between. Per germline, CDR1 GTSNPN and CDR2 SVGIG (reference sequence). The CDR3 spells CAWSGLNTEAFF. In DNA, the CDR3 is TGTGCCTGGAGTGGCTTGAACACTGAAGCTTTCTTT.

The chain combines TRBV20-1 with TRBJ2-3, with 12 bases identical to TRBD2. Germline CDR1 and CDR2: DFQATT and SNEGSKA (reference sequence). V lost 3 bases and J lost 7; bases outside the gene matches: 8. This CDR3 has 15 amino acids. CDR3 sequence reads: CSASLTSGSPYTQYF. For the CDR3, the DNA is TGCAGTGCTAGCCTGACTAGCGGGAGCCCTTATACGCAGTATTTT.

This clonotype was observed a handful of times. This may stem from a read error, because a much larger clone lies one nucleotide away. The chain combines TRBV6-9 with TRBJ2-6; no clear D gene. V lost 3 bases to trimming and J lost 0 bases, with 6 bases between them. Germline lookup yields CDR1 MNHGY and CDR2 SVAAGI. The CDR3 runs 15 residues. This chain's CDR3 is CASSYGPSGANVLTF. In nucleotides, the CDR3 is TGTGCCAGCAGTTACGGGCCCTCTGGGGCCAACGTCCTGACTTTC.

Details on this clonotype: At one of its ends the junction is not consistent with the germline gene, which may arise from a read error. V is TRBV6-1 and J is TRBJ2-5; D may correspond to TRBD1 or TRBD2 (5 bases each). Germline lookup yields CDR1 MNHNS and CDR2 SASEGT. The CDR3 has 16 amino acids. CDR3 sequence (DNA): TGCGCCAGCAGGATTGACCCGAGGGGTTCTCGGGAGACCCAGTACTTC. Protein product: CASRIDPRGSRETQYF.

This clonotype was picked up a small number of times. The J gene is TRBJ2-2, the V gene TRBV7-9, with TRBD2 matching over 10 bases. The trim removed 1 base at V and 4 bases at J, leaving 6 bases unmatched. The CDR3 has 17 residues. Germline CDR1 SEHNR, CDR2 FQNEAQ (reference sequence). CDR3 in amino acids: CASSLVASGRATGELFF. The DNA of the CDR3 is TGTGCCAGCAGCTTAGTCGCCAGCGGGAGGGCCACCGGGGAGCTGTTTTTT.

In its sample, this clonotype was seen a few times. The chain recombines TRBV20-1 with TRBJ2-4; 9 bases are shared with TRBD2. Germline V lookup: CDR1 DFQATT, CDR2 SNEGSKA (reference sequence). This CDR3 is built from 17 residues. J lost 0 bases, V lost 3 bases, and 9 bases had no gene match. The CDR3 bases are TGCAGTGCTAGGCGGCTAGCGGGGCTTCTAGCCAAAAACATTCAGTACTTC. Its translation: CSARRLAGLLAKNIQYF.

The chain uses TRBV2 and TRBJ2-7; perhaps TRBD2 as D (6 bases). V gave up 8 bases and J gave up 2 bases, with 10 bases separating them. The CDR3 loop spans 12 amino acids. The germline CDR1 and CDR2 sequences are SNHLY and FYNNEI. CDR3 nucleotide sequence: TGTGCCAGCCTCCGGGGGACCTACGAGCAGTACTTC. Translating gives CASLRGTYEQYF.

This chain joins TRBV14 and TRBJ2-2; no firm D call. The CDR3 has 14 residues. The V and J ends lost 2 bases and 2 bases respectively, with 6 bases between them. Looked up from germline, CDR1 is SGHDN and CDR2 is FVKESK. In DNA form, the CDR3 reads TGTGCCAGCAGCCAAACCAGAAACACCGGGGAGCTGTTTTTT. It encodes CASSQTRNTGELFF.

The table lists this clonotype with many counts. CDR3 protein: CASSLWSGHSYQETQYF. CDR3 sequence (DNA): TGTGCCAGCAGTTTATGGTCGGGACACTCCTACCAAGAGACCCAGTACTTC. The rearrangement uses TRBV28 and TRBJ2-5; D possibly corresponds to TRBD1 (6 bases). The CDR3 covers 17 residues. The V end lost 0 bases, the J end lost 0 bases, and 14 bases lay between the germline ends. The germline V gene has CDR1 MDHEN and CDR2 SYDVKM.

V usage is TRBV6-1 and J usage is TRBJ2-3; D remains ambiguous. Trimming cost V 5 bases and J 2 bases, with 20 bases left between them. CDR3 length: 17 residues. CDR1 is MNHNS and CDR2 is SASEGT in the germline V gene. The chain's CDR3 is CASSRFQESTTTDTQYF. For the CDR3, the DNA is TGTGCCAGCAGTCGCTTTCAGGAAAGTACCACCACAGATACGCAGTATTTT.

This clonotype was seen ten or more times. V is TRBV11-2 and J is TRBJ1-1; D not resolved. Between the trimmed V and J ends, which lost 5 bases and 5 bases, there was a span of 21 bases. Germline CDR1 reads SGHAT; CDR2 reads FQNNGV. CDR3 length: 16 residues. CDR3 loop: CASSQRRLQLGTEAFF. CDR3 nucleotide sequence: TGTGCCAGCAGCCAGAGGCGGCTTCAATTAGGTACTGAAGCTTTCTTT. Based on the CDR3 plus reference TRBV11-2 and TRBJ1-1, the full variable domain is EAGVAQSPRYKIIEKRQSVAFWCNPISGHATLYWYQQILGQGPKLLIQFQNNGVVDDSQLPKDRFSAERLKGVDSTLKIQPAKLEDSAVYLCASSQRRLQLGTEAFFGQGTRLTVV.

The chain has TRBV27 and TRBJ2-7, with TRBD1 identical over 10 bases. The V segment lost 6 bases and the J segment 4 bases; nucleotides outside the gene matches: 9. The germline gives CDR1 MNHEY, CDR2 SMNVEV (reference sequence). This CDR3 region has 15 residues. As DNA, the CDR3 is TGTGCCAGCAGAAAATCCGGGACAGGGGCTTACGAGCAGTACTTC. Translation: CASRKSGTGAYEQYF.

The table lists this clonotype with a few counts. CDR3 sequence: CASSQEWGRRGYTF. In nucleotides, the CDR3 is TGTGCCAGCAGCCAAGAGTGGGGCAGGCGTGGCTACACCTTC. This chain joins TRBV14 and TRBJ1-2, with D perhaps TRBD1 (5 bases). Trimming took 0 bases from V and 7 from J, leaving 12 bases between them. The CDR3 covers 14 residues. Germline V CDR1 and CDR2: SGHDN, FVKESK.

This clonotype was seen a few times. V is TRBV6-9 and J is TRBJ2-5; 9 bases are a match to TRBD1. The V and J ends lost 3 bases and 2 bases, in that order; junction bases with no gene match: 10. The germline gives CDR1 MNHGY, CDR2 SVAAGI. The CDR3 sequence is 17 residues long. The CDR3 region is CASSYTPGQGIQETQYF. The CDR3 nucleotides are TGTGCCAGCAGTTACACACCGGGACAGGGTATTCAAGAGACCCAGTACTTC.

This clonotype was observed many times. The CDR3 reads CASREGGGEQYF. In DNA, the CDR3 is TGTGCCAGCCGCGAGGGGGGCGGCGAGCAGTACTTC. The rearrangement links TRBV2 to TRBJ2-7; D is possibly TRBD1 or TRBD2 (6 bases each). This CDR3 comprises 12 residues. V was shortened by 8 bases and J by 6 bases, with 14 bases between the two germline ends. Germline V gene data show CDR1 as SNHLY and CDR2 as FYNNEI.

Details on this clonotype: A read error is possible here, since a much larger clone lies one base away. The rearrangement links TRBV27 to TRBJ2-7; 7 bases fit TRBD2. This CDR3 region has 14 residues. Germline lookup yields CDR1 MNHEY and CDR2 SMNVEV (reference sequence). With 5 bases clipped from V and 2 bases from J, the junction kept 6 bases outside the gene matches. The CDR3 DNA follows: TGTGCCAGCAGTATGAGACTAGCACCCTACGAGCAGTACTTC. This gives the protein CASSMRLAPYEQYF.

V is TRBV7-2 and J is TRBJ2-1, with 7 bases identical to TRBD2. Per germline, CDR1 SGHTA and CDR2 FQGNSA. The CDR3 totals 16 residues. J gave up 0 bases and V 3 bases, and 5 bases lay outside the gene matches. As DNA, the CDR3 is TGTGCCAGCAGCTTGTGGGCTAGCGGCTCCTACAATGAGCAGTTCTTC. It codes for CASSLWASGSYNEQFF. Variable domain in full (rest from reference TRBV7-2 and TRBJ2-1): GAGVSQSPSNKVTEKGKDVELRCDPISGHTALYWYRQSLGQGLEFLIYFQGNSAPDKSGLPSDRFSAERTGGSVSTLTIQRTQQEDSAVYLCASSLWASGSYNEQFFGPGTRLTVL.

This clonotype appeared a few times. The chain joins TRBV19 to TRBJ1-5; unclear D gene. Germline V gene sequence: CDR1 LNHDA, CDR2 SQIVND (reference sequence). The CDR3 covers 16 residues. V lost 5 bases, J lost 1 base, and 15 bases lay in between. CDR3 amino acids: CASSGTKDPSNQPQHF. The CDR3, as DNA: TGTGCCAGTAGTGGTACTAAAGACCCGAGCAATCAGCCCCAGCATTTT.

This clonotype was detected ten times or more. The chain has TRBV5-1 and TRBJ2-7, with no clear D. Per germline, CDR1 SGHRS and CDR2 YFSETQ. V gave up 0 bases and J gave up 2 bases, with 6 bases separating them. This CDR3 is built from 13 residues. CDR3 sequence: CASSLAPAYEQYF. CDR3 nucleotide sequence: TGCGCCAGCAGCTTGGCCCCAGCCTACGAGCAGTACTTC.

V usage is TRBV5-1 and J usage is TRBJ2-7, with 7 positions matching TRBD2. From germline, CDR1 is SGHRS and CDR2 YFSETQ. V lost 0 bases and J lost 3; bases outside the gene matches: 3. This CDR3 spans 14 amino acids. The CDR3 loop is CASSLGGRVYEQYF. For the CDR3, the DNA is TGCGCCAGCAGCTTGGGCGGGAGAGTCTACGAGCAGTACTTC.

This chain uses TRBV18 with TRBJ1-1, with D maybe TRBD1 (5 bases). Germline V lookup: CDR1 KGHSH, CDR2 LQKENI. The CDR3 consists of 15 residues. V lost 4 bases to trimming and J lost 5 bases, with 17 bases between them. CDR3 coding DNA: TGTGCCAGCTCACTGGCCGGTCTTGGGGGGACTGAAGCTTTCTTT. Its protein is CASSLAGLGGTEAFF.